This T cell receptor (beta chain) was obtained from a study of T cells in Graves' hyperthyroidism and ophthalmopathy. Trimming pared 0 bases from V and 0 bases from J, leaving 12 bases between. Per germline, CDR1 SEHNR and CDR2 FQNEAQ (reference sequence). The CDR3 is 16 amino acids. Amplification of TCR beta CDR3 regions was performed using RNA transcripts as template. HTBI primers were the set used in a first-round RT-PCR of the TCR CDR3. MiXCR was run by TCRdb on the multiplex PCR reads, yielding one entry per CDR3 protein. The table shows approximately 210,000 distinct CDR3 sequences, with approximately 17% occurring only once. This clonotype was observed a handful of times.

The chain recombines TRBV7-9 with TRBJ2-7; D might be TRBD1 (5 bases). Sequenced sample: blood. The clonotype was recovered from a man between 50 and 59 years old with Graves' hyperthyroidism. The CDR3 DNA follows: TGTGCCAGCAGCTTAGCCTGGGGCAGTTTCTCCTACGAGCAGTACTTC. Protein product: CASSLAWGSFSYEQYF.